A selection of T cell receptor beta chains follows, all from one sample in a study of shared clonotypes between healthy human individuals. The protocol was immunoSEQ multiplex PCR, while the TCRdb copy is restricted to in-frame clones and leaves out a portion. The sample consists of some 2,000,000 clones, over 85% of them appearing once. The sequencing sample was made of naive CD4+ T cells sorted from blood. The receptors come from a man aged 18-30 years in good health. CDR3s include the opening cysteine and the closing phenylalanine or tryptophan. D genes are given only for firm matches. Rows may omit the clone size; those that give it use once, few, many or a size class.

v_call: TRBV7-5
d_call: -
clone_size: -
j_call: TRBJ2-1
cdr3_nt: TGTGCCAGCAGCAGAGGACAGCACAATGAGCAGTTCTTC
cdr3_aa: CASSRGQHNEQFF

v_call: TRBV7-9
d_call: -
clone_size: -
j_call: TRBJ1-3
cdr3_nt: TGTGCCAGCAGCTTCTACAGAGGAAGCTCTGGAAACACCATATATTTT
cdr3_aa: CASSFYRGSSGNTIYF

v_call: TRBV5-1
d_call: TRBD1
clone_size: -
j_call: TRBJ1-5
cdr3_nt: TGCGCCAGCAGCTTGGGTAGGGGGCCAAGTCAGCCCCAGCATTTT
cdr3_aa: CASSLGRGPSQPQHF

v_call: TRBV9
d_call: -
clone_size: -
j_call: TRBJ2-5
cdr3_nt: TGTGCCAGCAGCGTAGGGGGCAGACAAGAGACCCAGTACTTC
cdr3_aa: CASSVGGRQETQYF

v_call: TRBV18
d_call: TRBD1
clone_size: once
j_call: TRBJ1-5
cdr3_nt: TGTGCCAGCTCACCGGGACAGTACAATCAGCCCCAGCATTTT
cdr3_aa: CASSPGQYNQPQHF

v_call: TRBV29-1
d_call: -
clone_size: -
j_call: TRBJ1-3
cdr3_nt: TGCAGCGTTGAGGATACCCGCCAGGTTGGAAACACCATATATTTT
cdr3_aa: CSVEDTRQVGNTIYF

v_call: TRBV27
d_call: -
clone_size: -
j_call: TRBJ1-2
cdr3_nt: TGTGCCAGCAGTTTATCGGCCAGCCTTTCCCCTAACTATGGCTACACCTTC
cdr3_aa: CASSLSASLSPNYGYTF

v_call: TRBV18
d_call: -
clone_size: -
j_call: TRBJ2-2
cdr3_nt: TGTGCCAGCTCACCAACACCGAACACCGGGGAGCTGTTTTTT
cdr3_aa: CASSPTPNTGELFF

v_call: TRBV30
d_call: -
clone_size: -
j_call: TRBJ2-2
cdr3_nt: TGTGCCTGGAGTGATTTCCGGTCGGGTCTGTTTTTT
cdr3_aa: CAWSDFRSGLFF

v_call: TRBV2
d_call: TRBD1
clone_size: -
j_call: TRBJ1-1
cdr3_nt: TGTGCCAGCAGTGGACAGGGGGCAGGCACTGAAGCTTTCTTT
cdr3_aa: CASSGQGAGTEAFF

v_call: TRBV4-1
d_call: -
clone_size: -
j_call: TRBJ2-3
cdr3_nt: TGCGCCAGCAGCCAAGCCAGAAGCCGAGGAACAGGCACAGATACGCAGTATTTT
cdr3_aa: CASSQARSRGTGTDTQYF

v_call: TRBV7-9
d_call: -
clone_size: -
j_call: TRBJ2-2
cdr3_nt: TGTGCCAGCAGCTTAACGGGGATACTGAACACCGGGGAGCTGTTTTTT
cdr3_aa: CASSLTGILNTGELFF

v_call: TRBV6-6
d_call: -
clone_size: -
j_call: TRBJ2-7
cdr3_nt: TGTGCCAGCCAAGCAGGCGGTCGGGACGAGCAGTACTTC
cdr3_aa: CASQAGGRDEQYF

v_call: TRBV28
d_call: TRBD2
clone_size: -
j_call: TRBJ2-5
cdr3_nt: TGTGCCAGCAGTTCCCCTAGCGGGGAGTCCCAAGAGACCCAGTACTTC
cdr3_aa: CASSSPSGESQETQYF